This entry features one TCR beta chain sequence. This entry comes from a study of response to subunit inactivated influenza vaccine. MiXCR, applied by TCRdb to the RT-PCR reads, yields one record per CDR3 protein. The repertoire holds 450,000 to 700,000 distinct CDR3 sequences, with approximately 15% as singletons. The starting material was PBMCs from blood, obtained 12 days after vaccination. This TCR derives from a man over 45 who received an inactivated influenza vaccine.

In DNA, the CDR3 is TGTGCCAGCAGCCCACCCGGGGGGGGGTGGACTGAAGCTTTCTTT. Residues: CASSPPGGGWTEAFF. This chain uses TRBV12-3 or TRBV12-4 with TRBJ1-1; tentative D call: TRBD1 (5 bases). The CDR3 consists of 15 residues. Trimming stripped 6 bases from V and 5 bases from J, with 19 bases between.